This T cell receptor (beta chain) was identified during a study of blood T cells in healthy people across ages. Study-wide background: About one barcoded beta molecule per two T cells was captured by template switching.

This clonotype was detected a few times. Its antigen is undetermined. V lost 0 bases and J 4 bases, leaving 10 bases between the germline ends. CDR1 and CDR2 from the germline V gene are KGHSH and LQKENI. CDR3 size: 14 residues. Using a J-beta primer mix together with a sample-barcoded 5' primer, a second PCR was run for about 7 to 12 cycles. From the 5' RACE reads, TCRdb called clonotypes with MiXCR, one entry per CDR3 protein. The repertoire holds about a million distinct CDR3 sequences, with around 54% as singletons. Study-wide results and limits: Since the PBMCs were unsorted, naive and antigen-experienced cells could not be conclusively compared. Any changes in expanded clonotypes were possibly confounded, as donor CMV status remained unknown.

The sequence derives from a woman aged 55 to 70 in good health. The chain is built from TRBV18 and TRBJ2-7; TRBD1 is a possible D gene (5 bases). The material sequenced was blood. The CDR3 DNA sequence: TGTGCCAGCTCACCACCCACAGGTCTTTACGAGCAGTACTTC. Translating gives CASSPPTGLYEQYF.